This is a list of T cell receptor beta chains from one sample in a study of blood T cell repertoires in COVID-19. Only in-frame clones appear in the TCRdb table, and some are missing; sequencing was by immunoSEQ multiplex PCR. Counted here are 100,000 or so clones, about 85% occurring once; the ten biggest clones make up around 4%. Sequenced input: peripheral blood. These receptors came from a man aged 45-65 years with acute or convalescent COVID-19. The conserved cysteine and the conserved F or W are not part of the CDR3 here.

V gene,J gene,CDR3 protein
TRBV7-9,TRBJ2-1,ASIPGSPYNEQF
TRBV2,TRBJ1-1,ASRGQGVTEAF
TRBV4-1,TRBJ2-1,ASSQAGRGNEQF
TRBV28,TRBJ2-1,ASSPGQGKYNEQF
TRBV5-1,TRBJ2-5,ASALLAGEHQETQY
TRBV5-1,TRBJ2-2,ASSLDPPAGGPGELF
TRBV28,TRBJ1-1,ASSSMFAGEDTEAF
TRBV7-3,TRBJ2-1,ASRGRGNEQF
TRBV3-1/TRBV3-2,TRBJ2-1,ASSQGLTRNNEQF
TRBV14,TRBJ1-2,ASSQPGQGYGYT
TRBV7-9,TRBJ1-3,ASSLTGQNLGNTIY
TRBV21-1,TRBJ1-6,ASSTHPSGTGNSPLH
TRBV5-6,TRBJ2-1,ASSLSSYNEQF
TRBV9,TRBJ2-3,ASSVEAGRYTDTQY
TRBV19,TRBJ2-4,ASSTRQGQNIQY
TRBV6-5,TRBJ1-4,ASSQGNLKIEKLF
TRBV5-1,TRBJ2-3,ASSDRGKDTQY
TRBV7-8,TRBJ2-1,ASSVRDSKQF
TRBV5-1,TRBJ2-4,ASSLETRENIQY
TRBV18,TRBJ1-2,ASSPGTDNYGYT
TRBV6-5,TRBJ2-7,ASSLTTGYEQY
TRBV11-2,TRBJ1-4,ASSILNTNEKLF
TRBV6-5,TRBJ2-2,ATSRDRGNTGELF
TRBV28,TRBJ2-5,ASSLYSTAGWAKTQY
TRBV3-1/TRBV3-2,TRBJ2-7,ASSQSGEQY